Following are 11 T cell receptor beta chains from one sample sequenced in a study of cytomegalovirus exposure and HLA in healthy donors. The PCR was carried out with 60 Vbeta primers and 13 Jbeta primers. Using immunoSEQ multiplex PCR, the repertoire was profiled, and TCRdb retains in-frame clones only, with some absent. Among about 120,000 clones listed, roughly 82% were seen once. The sequenced sample was PBMCs. The receptors shown here come from a man in his forties or fifties in good health and CMV-seropositive.

This clone was recorded a few times. The CDR3 loop is CASRSPGGYQPQHF. DNA for the CDR3: TGTGCCAGTAGATCGCCGGGCGGGTATCAGCCCCAGCATTTT. This chain joins TRBV19 and TRBJ1-5, with D unresolved. CDR3 length: 14 residues. V lost 6 bases to trimming and J lost 5 bases, with 14 bases between them. Germline loops: CDR1 LNHDA, CDR2 SQIVND (reference sequence). The full variable domain, completed using reference TRBV19 and TRBJ1-5, is DGGITQSPKYLFRKEGQNVTLSCEQNLNHDAMYWYRQDPGQGLRLIYYSQIVNDFQKGDIAEGYSVSREKKESFPLTVTSAQKNPTAFYLCASRSPGGYQPQHFGDGTRLSIL.

This rearrangement joins TRBV28 to TRBJ2-7; 7 positions agree with TRBD1. Germline assignment: CDR1 MDHEN and CDR2 SYDVKM. This CDR3 contains 15 residues. The V and J ends lost 5 bases and 2 bases, in that order; junction bases with no gene match: 9. The CDR3 DNA reads as TGTGCCAGCAGTGGGGCCGGGACAGCAGCCTACGAGCAGTACTTC. Protein: CASSGAGTAAYEQYF. Full variable domain (remainder filled in from reference TRBV28 and TRBJ2-7): DVKVTQSSRYLVKRTGEKVFLECVQDMDHENMFWYRQDPGLGLRLIYFSYDVKMKEKGDIPEGYSVSREKKERFSLILESASTNQTSMYLCASSGAGTAAYEQYFGPGTRLTVT.

As for this clone: At one end, the junction sequence differs from germline, possibly due to a read error. The genes are TRBV7-7 and TRBJ2-7, with D tentatively TRBD1 (5 bases). From germline, CDR1 is SSHAT and CDR2 FNYEAQ (reference sequence). The CDR3 loop spans 13 amino acids. DNA of the CDR3: TGTGCTAGCAGCAAAGGGGCCACCTACGAGCAGTACTTC. It translates to CASSKGATYEQYF.

This clone has a handful of counts. This chain links TRBV7-9 with TRBJ2-5; D not resolved. Looked up from germline, CDR1 is SEHNR and CDR2 is FQNEAQ (reference sequence). There are 11 residues in the CDR3. V was shortened by 4 bases and J by 5 bases, with 5 bases between the two germline ends. DNA for the CDR3: TGTGCCAGCAGCTCGAGGGAGACCCAGTACTTC. This codes for CASSSRETQYF.

J is TRBJ2-5 and V is TRBV15, with D maybe TRBD1 (5 bases). The J call is in doubt because the DNA end fits TRBJ2-7 better. The CDR3 length is 12 residues. Germline CDR1 LNHNV, CDR2 YYDKDF (reference sequence). In nucleotides, the CDR3 is TGTGCCACCAGCCGTAGGGGCAACGAGCAGTACTTC. This gives the protein CATSRRGNEQYF.

This clone was counted only a few times. V gene TRBV29-1 combines with J gene TRBJ1-1; 8 nucleotides match TRBD1. J lost 4 bases, V lost 7 bases, and 5 bases had no gene match. Germline CDR1 is SQVTM and CDR2 is ANQGSEA. The length of the CDR3 is 12 residues. The DNA of the CDR3 is TGCAGCGCTTTAACAGGGGGCACTGAAGCTTTCTTT. It specifies CSALTGGTEAFF.

The chain employs TRBV7-6 and TRBJ2-5, with D perhaps TRBD1 (5 bases). Trimming took off 7 bases at V and 5 bases at J, with 11 bases between the two ends. Per germline, CDR1 SGHVS and CDR2 FNYEAQ. This CDR3 is built from 12 residues. This CDR3 reads CASTSGWETQYF. CDR3 nucleotide sequence: TGTGCCAGCACCTCAGGGTGGGAGACCCAGTACTTC. Full variable domain (missing parts from reference TRBV7-6 and TRBJ2-5): GAGVSQSPRYKVTKRGQDVALRCDPISGHVSLYWYRQALGQGPEFLTYFNYEAQQDKSGLPNDRFSAERPEGSISTLTIQRTEQRDSAMYRCASTSGWETQYFGPGTRLLVL.

This clone was observed a few times. This chain connects TRBV27 to TRBJ1-5; unclear D gene. The germline V and J ends were trimmed by 5 bases and 5 bases, with 19 bases remaining between them. The CDR3 spans 16 residues. CDR1 and CDR2 from the germline V gene are MNHEY and SMNVEV (reference sequence). The CDR3 bases are TGTGCCAGCAGTCCTATCATGTTTCGGCGGGATCAGCCCCAGCATTTT. Translated: CASSPIMFRRDQPQHF.

Only one count was recorded for this clone. The rearrangement links TRBV30 to TRBJ1-2; a weak D match, TRBD1 (6 bases). The CDR3 runs to 14 residues. The V and J ends lost 3 bases and 5 bases respectively, with 16 bases between them. Germline V gene sequence: CDR1 GTSNPN, CDR2 SVGIG (reference sequence). Here the CDR3 reads CAWSPGQDAYGYTF. CDR3 nucleotide sequence: TGTGCCTGGAGCCCGGGACAAGACGCTTATGGCTACACCTTC.

The J gene is TRBJ1-2, the V gene TRBV6-4, with TRBD1 matching 12 bases. With V trimmed by 4 bases and J by 4 bases, 4 bases remained unmatched. Per the germline V gene, CDR1 is MRHNA and CDR2 is SNTAGT. The CDR3 runs to 15 residues. CDR3 region: CASSVGTGGGYGYTF. The CDR3 bases are TGTGCCAGCAGTGTTGGGACAGGGGGCGGCTATGGCTACACCTTC.

The chain uses TRBV27 and TRBJ2-2; 12 nucleotides align to TRBD1. CDR1 is MNHEY, CDR2 SMNVEV, per germline (reference sequence). V shed 5 bases and J 4 bases; nucleotides not matched to a gene: 11. The CDR3 length is 18 residues. The CDR3 loop reads CASSAPGQGASSTGELFF. CDR3 DNA sequence: TGTGCCAGCAGTGCTCCGGGACAGGGGGCTTCGTCCACCGGGGAGCTGTTTTTT.